This T cell receptor beta chain was profiled in a study of cytomegalovirus exposure and HLA in healthy donors. Germline loops: CDR1 SGHRS, CDR2 YFSETQ. V lost 1 base and J lost 4, with 13 bases in between. This CDR3 spans 15 amino acids. PCR amplification relied on 60 Vbeta primers (plus 13 Jbeta primers). Sequencing used immunoSEQ multiplex PCR; TCRdb keeps in-frame clones, though not all of them. This sample has 55,000 to 80,000 clones, with 60% to 75% found just once. The receptor was derived from a man between 40 and 49 years old in good health and CMV-seropositive. Sequenced: PBMCs. This chain links TRBV5-1 with TRBJ2-3; weak D call: TRBD2 (5 bases). In nucleotides, the CDR3 is TGCGCCAGCAGCTTGAGAGAGGGTCTCCCAGATACGCAGTATTTT. Translation: CASSLREGLPDTQYF.